This TCR beta chain emerged from a study of T cells after posttransplantation cyclophosphamide. Study-wide findings and caveats: Recipient CMV seropositivity and CMV reactivation strongly tracked TRB clonality. Donor CD8+ memory clones often dominated recipient blood repertoires at later times. Blood and skin or GI T cell repertoires showed limited TRB overlap.

With respect to this clone: Antigen specificity is unknown.

Looked up from germline, CDR1 is MNHNY and CDR2 is SVGAGI (reference sequence). The CDR3 spans 14 residues. V was cut by 8 bases and J by 3 bases, with 16 bases left in between. The data were produced by immunoSEQ multiplex PCR, yet TCRdb's version contains in-frame clones alone and is incomplete. This table holds roughly 70,000 clones, just over 90% found once. The V and J genes are TRBV6-6 and TRBJ2-5; D call uncertain. The specimen sequenced was PBMCs. The TCR originated in a woman younger than 45 in good health and a related stem cell transplant donor. The CDR3 sequence is CASLVGWGKETQYF. The DNA of the CDR3 is TGTGCCAGCTTGGTTGGTTGGGGAAAAGAGACCCAGTACTTC.